This T cell receptor (beta chain) was captured by sequencing in a study of cytomegalovirus exposure and HLA in healthy donors. Points from the study as a whole: With later analysis, a missense DCLRE1C variant became linked to TCR beta V- and J-gene trimming. A later analysis found that most CMV-associated TCR beta chains appeared HLA-restricted. It was fewer than 200 TCR beta chains that were listed as cytomegalovirus-associated.

When sampled, the donors appeared nominally healthy, though they likely had unrecorded immune exposures. This clone was observed once. The target antigen is unknown. The J segment lost 5 bases and the V segment lost 2 bases, leaving 14 bases of the junction unmatched. The CDR3 runs 17 residues. From germline, CDR1 is MDHEN and CDR2 SYDVKM. The PCR employed 60 Vbeta primers together with 13 Jbeta primers. Sequencing was performed with immunoSEQ multiplex PCR; in TCRdb, only in-frame clones are kept and a portion is missing. The sample holds approximately 190,000 clones, 70% seen once. The J gene is TRBJ2-7, the V gene TRBV28; 8 bases are a match to TRBD2. Sequencing was done on a sample of PBMCs. This clonotype was sampled from a man aged 40-55 years in good health and CMV-seropositive. DNA for the CDR3: TGTGCCAGCAGTTTAAGCTTTCGGGGGGGGAGAAAGGACGAGCAGTACTTC. This translates into CASSLSFRGGRKDEQYF.